These 8 T cell receptor beta chains came from one sample sequenced in a study of tissue T cells after allogeneic stem cell transplantation. Data came from immunoSEQ multiplex PCR; TCRdb stores just in-frame clones and leaves some out. The sample consists of roughly 7,100 clones, approximately 46% of them appearing once. Noted time point: mouse harvest day 7 after allogeneic transplant. Mouse grafts combined 10^7 T-cell-depleted bone marrow cells with 10^6 splenic CD5+ T cells. Material: gut tissue. The receptors were sampled from a female BALB/c mouse given C57BL/6 T cells with graft-versus-host disease after an allogeneic hematopoietic cell transplant.

This clone was found a few times. The gene names here belong to mouse. Read coverage stops 1 residue before the CDR3 terminus; the germline J gene supplies the remainder. The rearrangement uses TRBV12-2 and TRBJ2-4; D is possibly TRBD1 or TRBD2 (5 bases each). Between the trimmed V and J ends, which lost 0 bases and 0 bases, there was a span of 12 bases. The CDR3 sequence is 16 residues long. Germline CDR1 SGHLS, CDR2 HYDKME. The sequenced CDR3 bases are TGTGCCAGCTCTCTCGTGTGGGGCCCTAGTCAAAACACCTTGTAC. It yields the protein CASSLVWGPSQNTLY. The complete CDR3 protein is CASSLVWGPSQNTLYF.

Concerning this clone itself: Germline and genes here are mouse. The read halts 1 residue ahead of the CDR3 end, with the missing end drawn from the germline J gene. V is TRBV13-2 and J is TRBJ1-6; 9 nucleotides agree with TRBD1. TRBJ1-6 is designated an ORF whose function remains uncertain. The germline V gene has CDR1 NNHNN and CDR2 SYGAGS (reference sequence). The CDR3 contains 13 residues. J was trimmed by 7 bases and V by 5 bases; bases with no gene match: 1. CDR3 residues: CASGGQGNSPLYF. The CDR3 DNA, read in part, is TGTGCCAGCGGGGGACAGGGAAATTCGCCCCTCTAC.

To note about this clone: Gene names denote mouse genes. The read ends 1 residue shy of where the CDR3 ends; the end is completed using the germline J gene. This chain uses TRBV26 with TRBJ2-7; 11 positions match TRBD2. The CDR3 is 15 residues long. Losses at the gene ends were 2 bases for V and 5 bases for J; bases not matched to a gene: 5. CDR1 is KGHPV, CDR2 FQNQEV, per germline (reference sequence). CDR3 bases read: TGTGCCAGCAGTCTGAACTGGGGGGGCGCGGATGAACAGTAC. Translation: CASSLNWGGADEQY. The whole CDR3 region reads CASSLNWGGADEQYF. The complete variable domain, with remaining parts taken from reference TRBV26 and TRBJ2-7, reads NSKVIQTPRYLVKGQGQKAKMRCIPEKGHPVVFWYQQNKNNEFKFLINFQNQEVLQQIDMTEKRFSAECPSNSPCSLEIQSSEAGDSALYLCASSLNWGGADEQYFGPGTRLTVL.

A remark on this clone: The gene names given are mouse names. The read gets to within 1 residue of the CDR3 end, and the germline J gene fills in the rest. The rearrangement joins TRBV19 to TRBJ2-7, with D perhaps matching TRBD1 or TRBD2 (5 bases each). Germline CDR1 and CDR2: FNHDT and SITEND (reference sequence). The CDR3 has 12 residues. V dropped 3 bases and J dropped 2 bases, with 6 bases sitting between them. The DNA read from the CDR3 is TGTGCCAGCAGTACGGGACCCTATGAACAGTAC. Its protein is CASSTGPYEQY. The full-length CDR3 reads as CASSTGPYEQYF. Full variable domain (outside the CDR3, taken from reference TRBV19 and TRBJ2-7): GGIITQTPKFLIGQEGQKLTLKCQQNFNHDTMYWYRQDSGKGLRLIYYSITENDLQKGDLSEGYDASREKKSSFSLTVTSAQKNEMAVFLCASSTGPYEQYFGPGTRLTVL.

As concerns this clone: Gene names and germline match the mouse. The missing CDR3 end, 1 residue past where the read stops, is filled in from the germline J gene. V is TRBV2 and J is TRBJ2-7, with D unresolved. The CDR3 sequence is 12 residues long. Trimming stripped 2 bases from V and 3 bases from J, with 5 bases between. From germline, CDR1 is LGHNA and CDR2 YSYQKL. CDR3 DNA, as far as it was read: TGTGCCAGCAGCCAACCCAGCTATGAACAGTAC. Translating it yields CASSQPSYEQY. The complete CDR3 reads CASSQPSYEQYF.

Concerning this clone itself: Mouse gene names apply. The CDR3 is cut off 1 residue early in the read; its end comes from the germline J gene. The chain has TRBV24 and TRBJ1-6; D gene unclear. Being an ORF, TRBJ1-6 has a function that is uncertain. Looked up from germline, CDR1 is KGHTA and CDR2 is FRNEEI. There are 14 residues in the CDR3. The V gene lost 1 base and the J gene lost 4 bases, with 5 bases spanning the gap. The sequenced part of the CDR3 DNA is TGTGCCAGCAGTCTGTCCCAGTATAATTCGCCCCTCTAC. It is translated as CASSLSQYNSPLY. The CDR3 as a whole reads CASSLSQYNSPLYF.

This clone appeared a few times. The gene names here belong to mouse. The sequenced fragment ends 1 residue before the CDR3 boundary, so the rest is inferred from the germline J gene. The chain uses TRBV16 and TRBJ2-5; 8 positions match TRBD2. The CDR3 runs to 14 residues. With 3 bases clipped from V and 3 bases from J, the junction kept 2 bases outside the gene matches. Germline CDR1 is SGHSA and CDR2 is FRNQAP. CDR3 DNA (partial): TGTGCAAGCAGCTTTAGACTGGGGCAAGACACCCAGTAC. It specifies CASSFRLGQDTQY. The whole CDR3 is CASSFRLGQDTQYF.

To note about this clone: Any gene name here is a mouse gene name. The read falls 1 residue short of the CDR3 end, and the missing part is taken from the germline J gene. V and J are TRBV23 and TRBJ2-2; no DNA check was done on the table's D call, TRBD1. Germline CDR1 reads KGHTA; CDR2 reads FQNQQP. The CDR3 has 15 residues. The CDR3 bases that were read are TGCTCCAGCAGTGAACAGGGGGCGGACACCGGGCAGCTCTAC. This sequence encodes CSSSEQGADTGQLY. The whole CDR3 region reads CSSSEQGADTGQLYF.